This T cell receptor beta chain was observed in a study of blood T cell repertoires in COVID-19. At the level of the study: Sample material is recorded as cDNA or gDNA derived from T cells, B-cell-depleted T cells, or PBMCs.

Data came from immunoSEQ multiplex PCR; TCRdb stores just in-frame clones and leaves some out. In the table there are roughly 80,000 clones, roughly 84% of which are singletons. The germline gives CDR1 KGHSH, CDR2 LQKENI. Trimming removed 5 bases from V and 3 bases from J; junction bases left unmatched: 4. The CDR3 is 14 residues long. The chain combines TRBV18 with TRBJ2-7; 10 nucleotides agree with TRBD1. The TCR was taken from a woman aged 65 to 85 with acute or convalescent COVID-19. Sequencing input: peripheral blood. The CDR3 reads CASSSGTGVYEQYV. For the CDR3, the DNA is TGTGCCAGCTCATCCGGGACAGGGGTCTACGAGCAGTACGTC.